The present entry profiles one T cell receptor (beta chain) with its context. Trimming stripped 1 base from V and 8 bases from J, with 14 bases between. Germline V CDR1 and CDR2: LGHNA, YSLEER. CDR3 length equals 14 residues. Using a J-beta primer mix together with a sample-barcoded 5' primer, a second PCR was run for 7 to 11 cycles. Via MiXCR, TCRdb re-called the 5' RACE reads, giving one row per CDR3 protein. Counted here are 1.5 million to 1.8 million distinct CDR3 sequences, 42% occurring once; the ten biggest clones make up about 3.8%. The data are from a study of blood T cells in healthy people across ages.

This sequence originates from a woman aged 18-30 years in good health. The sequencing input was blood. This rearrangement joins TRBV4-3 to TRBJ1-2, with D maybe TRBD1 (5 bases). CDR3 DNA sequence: TGCGCCAGCAGCCAAGCCCAGGGACTTTCCGGCTACACCTTC. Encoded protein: CASSQAQGLSGYTF.